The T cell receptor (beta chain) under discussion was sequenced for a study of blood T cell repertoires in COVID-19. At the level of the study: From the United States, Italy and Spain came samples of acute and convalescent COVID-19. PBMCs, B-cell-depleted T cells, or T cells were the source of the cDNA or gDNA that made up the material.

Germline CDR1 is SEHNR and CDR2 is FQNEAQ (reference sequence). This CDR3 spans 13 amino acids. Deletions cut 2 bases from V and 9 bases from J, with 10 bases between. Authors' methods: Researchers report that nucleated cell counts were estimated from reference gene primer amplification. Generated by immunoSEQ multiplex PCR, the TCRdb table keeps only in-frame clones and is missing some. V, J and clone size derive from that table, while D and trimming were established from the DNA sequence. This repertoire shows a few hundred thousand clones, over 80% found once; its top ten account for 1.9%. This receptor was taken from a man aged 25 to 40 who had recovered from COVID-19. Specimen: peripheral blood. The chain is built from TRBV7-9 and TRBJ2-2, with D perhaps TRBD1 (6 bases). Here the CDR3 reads CASSLRQVRELFF. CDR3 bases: TGTGCCAGCAGCTTACGACAGGTGCGGGAGCTGTTTTTT. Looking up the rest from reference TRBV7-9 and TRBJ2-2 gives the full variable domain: DTGVSQNPRHKITKRGQNVTFRCDPISEHNRLYWYRQTLGQGPEFLTYFQNEAQLEKSRLLSDRFSAERPKGSFSTLEIQRTEQGDSAMYLCASSLRQVRELFFGEGSRLTVL.